The 8 T cell receptor beta chains presented below share a single source sample, sequenced in a study of molecular identifiers for immune sequencing clone quantification. A single record per CDR3 protein comes from TCRdb applying MiXCR to the PCR reads. The sample lists fewer than 350,000 distinct CDR3 sequences, 20% to 25% seen once, with 0.81% in the top ten. Sequenced input: naive CD8+ T cells from blood, with Jurkat cell RNA spiked in. The subset here: FACS-sorted CD8+CD4-CCR7+CD45RA+ naive T cells. The receptors shown here come from a human donor in good health. Some libraries in this study had Jurkat cell RNA spiked in.

In this sample, this clonotype turned up many times. This chain uses TRBV7-9 with TRBJ2-5, with a weak D call TRBD2 (6 bases). Looked up from germline, CDR1 is SEHNR and CDR2 is FQNEAQ (reference sequence). The germline V and J ends were trimmed by 4 bases and 0 bases, with 9 bases remaining between them. The CDR3 length is 14 residues. The CDR3 nucleotides are TGTGCCAGCAGCTCGTCGGGGGACCAAGAGACCCAGTACTTC. This translates into CASSSSGDQETQYF.

This clonotype has at least ten counts. The chain has TRBV29-1 and TRBJ1-3; tentatively, D is TRBD1 (5 bases). Germline V gives CDR1 SQVTM, CDR2 ANQGSEA. The CDR3 sequence is 13 residues long. Trimming stripped 3 bases from V and 8 bases from J, with 14 bases between. CDR3 bases: TGCAGCGTTGAGTTGGGGACGGCAGACACCATATATTTT. This codes for CSVELGTADTIYF.

The chain recombines TRBV4-1 with TRBJ2-7; 7 bases fit TRBD1. This CDR3 region has 15 residues. J lost 4 bases, V lost 4 bases, and 10 bases had no gene match. Germline CDR1 is MGHRA and CDR2 is YSYEKL. CDR3 residues: CASSRVGDSKYEQYF. The DNA of the CDR3 is TGCGCCAGCAGCCGAGTTGGGGACAGTAAATACGAGCAGTACTTC.

Concerning this clonotype itself: Likely a read error: the CDR3 ends without its conserved phenylalanine or tryptophan. The V gene is TRBV7-9, the J gene TRBJ2-7; D may be TRBD1 or TRBD2 (5 bases each). Trimming took off 7 bases at V and 0 bases at J, with 13 bases between the two ends. Germline-derived CDR1 and CDR2 are SEHNR and FQNEAQ (reference sequence). This CDR3 spans 14 amino acids. CDR3 sequence reads: CASTRDESSYEQYL. CDR3 in DNA: TGTGCCAGCACTAGGGACGAGAGCTCCTACGAGCAGTACCTC.

This clonotype was counted a few times. The chain uses TRBV12-3 or TRBV12-4 and TRBJ2-3; perhaps TRBD1 as D (6 bases). Trimming left V 3 bases short and J 2 bases short, with 15 bases between. CDR3 length equals 16 residues. Here the CDR3 DNA reads TGTGCCAGCAGTTTCTTGGACAGTACTCTCACAGATACGCAGTATTTT. As protein: CASSFLDSTLTDTQYF.

Notes on this clonotype: A much more abundant neighbour one base away suggests this may be a read error. This chain connects TRBV7-9 to TRBJ2-3; 8 bases fit TRBD1. The V gene end was trimmed by 5 bases and the J gene end by 8 bases; junction bases not matched to a gene: 12. The CDR3 runs 15 residues. Germline lookup yields CDR1 SEHNR and CDR2 FQNEAQ (reference sequence). The CDR3, as DNA: TGTGCCAGCAGCGACTGGACAGGGTCCTTGGGTACGCAGTATTTT. Translation: CASSDWTGSLGTQYF. Complete variable domain (other parts from reference TRBV7-9 and TRBJ2-3): DTGVSQNPRHKITKRGQNVTFRCDPISEHNRLYWYRQTLGQGPEFLTYFQNEAQLEKSRLLSDRFSAERPKGSFSTLEIQRTEQGDSAMYLCASSDWTGSLGTQYFGPGTRLTVL.

Ten or more counts support this clonotype. The rearrangement uses TRBV29-1 and TRBJ2-3; D is unclear. Trimming took 2 bases from V and 2 from J, leaving 5 bases between them. The CDR3 spans 12 residues. The germline CDR1 and CDR2 sequences are SQVTM and ANQGSEA. This chain's CDR3 is CSVELITDTQYF. CDR3 DNA: TGCAGCGTTGAACTAATCACAGATACGCAGTATTTT.

This clonotype was seen at least ten times. The J gene is TRBJ2-2, the V gene TRBV2; maybe TRBD2 (5 bases). V lost 7 bases and J lost 7, with 13 bases in between. This CDR3 region has 13 residues. Germline values: CDR1 SNHLY, CDR2 FYNNEI. The CDR3 here is CASKDSPRGELFF. The CDR3 bases are TGTGCCAGCAAGGACTCCCCTCGCGGGGAGCTGTTTTTT.